The source of this T cell receptor beta chain is a study of blood T cells in healthy people across ages. On this clonotype: Antigen unknown.

Points from the study as a whole: Among T cells, TCR beta diversity per million cells dropped roughly linearly as age rose.

The length of the CDR3 is 16 residues. Germline lookup yields CDR1 KGHDR and CDR2 SFDVKD. Trimming removed 3 bases from V and 8 bases from J, with 19 bases in between. It was with a sample-barcoded 5' primer and a J-beta primer mix that a second PCR of roughly 7 to 12 cycles was run. MiXCR was run by TCRdb on the 5' RACE reads, yielding one entry per CDR3 protein. This table has fewer than 2 million distinct CDR3 sequences, approximately 40% appearing once. This chain links TRBV24-1 with TRBJ2-1, with D possibly being TRBD1 (7 bases). The sequence derives from a human donor in good health. The specimen sequenced was blood. This CDR3 is CATSDGTVLREDEQFF. The CDR3 DNA reads as TGTGCCACCAGTGATGGGACAGTATTAAGGGAGGATGAGCAGTTCTTC.